This is a list of T cell receptor beta chains from one sample in a study of PD-L1 blockade in urothelial cancer. Repertoires were generated with immunoSEQ multiplex PCR, while TCRdb's copy carries only in-frame clones and drops some. This table has roughly 40,000 clones, roughly 84% appearing once. The sequenced sample was PBMCs, obtained around atezolizumab (anti-PD-L1) treatment. The receptors come from a donor at least 40 years old with urothelial cancer. CDR3s include the opening cysteine and the closing phenylalanine or tryptophan. Each record gives: V gene, CDR3 protein.

>TRBV27
CASRWGGTGELFF
>TRBV6-6
CASSTGGAVDTEAFF
>TRBV11-2
CASSLGQGSYNEQFF
>TRBV18
CASSQQRTGGTDTQYF
>TRBV6-5
CASGAGNQPQHF
>TRBV15
CATSRDYGSNQPQHF
>TRBV6-1
CASEPGTSGQETQYF
>TRBV2
CAREKSSGTSYNEQFF
>TRBV5-5
CASSQTSGSYEQYF
>TRBV9
CASSGLGSGTGELFF
>TRBV5-5
CASSLGAGHQPQHF
>TRBV28
CASSPPSYGYTF
>TRBV18
CASSPLGQGMGRSSIEQYF
>TRBV28
CASTPGGLDNEQFF
>TRBV19
CASSIWTGAYNEQFF
>TRBV19
CASTRELGTEAFF
>TRBV4-3
CASSHGHRGQRLYEQYF
>TRBV6-1
CATWGGAAKLFF
>TRBV28
CASSGTSRTDTQYF
>TRBV5-5
CASSPRTGGSYEQYF
>TRBV5-4
CASSLGGTEGDEQYF
>TRBV7-2
CASSPQGTYGYTF
>TRBV6-4
CASRASGRGTDTQYF
>TRBV2
CASSPLEGSSYEQYF
>TRBV28
CASSLLTPTGEKLFF
>TRBV14
CASSQGSVETQYF
>TRBV27
CASRQAGSSYNEQFF
>TRBV7-3
CASSLLPVADTQYF
>TRBV2
CASSNTGGRQPQHF
>TRBV27
CASTLIAGADEQYF
>TRBV12-5
CASGLVVGGVGNTEAFF
>TRBV7-7
CASSAGTSGNNEQFF